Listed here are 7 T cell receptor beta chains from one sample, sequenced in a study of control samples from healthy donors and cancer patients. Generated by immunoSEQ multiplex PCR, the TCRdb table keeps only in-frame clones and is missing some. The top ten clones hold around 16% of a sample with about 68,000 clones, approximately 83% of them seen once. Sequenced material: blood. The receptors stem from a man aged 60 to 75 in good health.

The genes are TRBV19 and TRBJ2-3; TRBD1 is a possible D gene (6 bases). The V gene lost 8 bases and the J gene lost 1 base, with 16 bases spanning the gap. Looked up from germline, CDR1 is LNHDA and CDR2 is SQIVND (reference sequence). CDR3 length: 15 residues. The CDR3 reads CASSQGTPGTDTQYF. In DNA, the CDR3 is TGTGCCAGTTCCCAGGGGACACCAGGCACAGATACGCAGTATTTT.

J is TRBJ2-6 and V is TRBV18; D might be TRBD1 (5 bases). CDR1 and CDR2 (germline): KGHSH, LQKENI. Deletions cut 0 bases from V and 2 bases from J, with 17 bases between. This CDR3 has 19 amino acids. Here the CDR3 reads CASSPPLAGQAPGANVLTF. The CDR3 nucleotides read TGTGCCAGCTCACCACCGCTGGCAGGGCAAGCACCTGGGGCCAACGTCCTGACTTTC.

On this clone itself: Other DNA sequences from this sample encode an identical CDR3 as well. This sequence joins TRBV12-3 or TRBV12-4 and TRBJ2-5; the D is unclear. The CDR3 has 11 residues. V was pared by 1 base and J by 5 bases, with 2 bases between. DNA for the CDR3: TGTGCCAGCAGTTTAGGGGAGACCCAGTACTTC. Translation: CASSLGETQYF.

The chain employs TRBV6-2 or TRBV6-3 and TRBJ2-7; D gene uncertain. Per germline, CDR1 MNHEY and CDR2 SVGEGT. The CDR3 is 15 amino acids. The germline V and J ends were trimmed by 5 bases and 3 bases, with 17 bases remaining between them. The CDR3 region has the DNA TGTGCCAGCAGTACCCCCGCCGGTTTTAACTACGAGCAGTACTTC. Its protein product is CASSTPAGFNYEQYF.

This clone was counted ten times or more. Here the CDR3 reads CASSLAEGFYEQYF. The CDR3 coding sequence is TGTGCCAGCAGCTTAGCGGAGGGGTTCTACGAGCAGTACTTC. The V and J genes are TRBV7-9 and TRBJ2-7; a possible D gene is TRBD2 (6 bases). The V and J ends lost 0 bases and 3 bases respectively, with 9 bases between them. Germline values: CDR1 SEHNR, CDR2 FQNEAQ (reference sequence). The CDR3 spans 14 residues.

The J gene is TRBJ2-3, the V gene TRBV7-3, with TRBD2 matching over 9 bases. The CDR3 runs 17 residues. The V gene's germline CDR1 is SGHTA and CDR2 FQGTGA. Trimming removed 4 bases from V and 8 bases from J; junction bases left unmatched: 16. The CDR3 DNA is TGTGCCAGCAGCTCCCAACCGGGGGGAGCGGGAGGTTTTACGCAGTATTTT. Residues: CASSSQPGGAGGFTQYF.

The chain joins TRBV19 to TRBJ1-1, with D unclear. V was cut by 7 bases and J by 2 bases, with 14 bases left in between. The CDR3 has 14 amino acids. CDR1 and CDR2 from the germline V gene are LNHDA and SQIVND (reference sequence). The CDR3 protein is CASKGRERNTEAFF. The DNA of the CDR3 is TGTGCCAGTAAGGGTAGGGAACGAAACACTGAAGCTTTCTTT.